This TCR beta chain was documented in a study of blood T cell repertoires in COVID-19 (dated by TCRdb to 2018 to 2021). A note on the overall study: Samples from collaborators originated in the United States, Italy and Spain and spanned both the acute and convalescent phases of COVID-19. The material from the prospective study consisted of cDNA or gDNA derived from T cells, B-cell-depleted T cells, or PBMCs. Subjects who had been exposed to COVID-19, were actively infected with it, or had recovered from it provided the deeply sampled blood TCRbeta repertoires that made up the dataset. The repertoires were made available in a free public database intended to serve as a resource for research on the immune response to SARS-CoV-2. Samples were obtained from the ongoing ImmuneRACE study (first 160 participants) and from about 1,300 subjects provided by 6 global collaborators. Nearly every sample came with metadata listing a de-identified subject ID, COVID-19 status, age in years and sex. Where available, HLA class I and class II types were obtained from metadata supplied by the sample provider rather than from assay-based typing.

Regarding this clone: What antigen it recognizes has not been identified. Base qualities are not recorded, but no much larger clone differs from it by a single base.

Broad study findings and their caveats: How much clinical and demographic metadata was included differed by source and by participant, and the metadata was provided uncurated.

TCRbeta CDR3 regions were amplified from genomic DNA using the immunoSEQ Assay, a bias-controlled multiplex PCR. Per the authors' processing: The number of nucleated cells in each sample was estimated from the amplification of reference gene primers within the assay. To quantify the absolute abundance of each unique TCRbeta CDR3 rearrangement, sequence reads were collapsed and filtered. For each sample, productive Simpson clonality was calculated as the square root of Simpson's diversity index over productive rearrangements. In TCRdb, the immuneACCESS table is reduced to in-frame sequences with V and J assigned. These tables do not hold every clone; where another copy was compared, an unresolved V gene accounts for under half, and the others remain unexplained. V and J calls and clone size are as listed in that table; D and trimming were resolved from the DNA. Present in this sample are over 150,000 clones, approximately 80% of which were seen just once. In total, the top ten clones hold 12% of the sample.

One collaborating source in Seattle enrolled patients while the patients were actively infected and followed the patients over time throughout the course of disease. Collaborating institutions collected whole blood in K2EDTA tubes following their own protocols. For TCRbeta analysis, collaborators shipped samples as frozen whole blood, isolated PBMCs, or DNA extracted from either of those sample types. This sequence was found in a woman aged 55-70 years with COVID-19, enrolled during active disease. The sequenced sample was peripheral blood.

The bases read TGTGCCATCCCCGGGACTGAGAACACCGGGGAGCTGTTTTTT. Its product reads: CAIPGTENTGELFF. The chain employs TRBV10-3 and TRBJ2-2, and TRBD2 may be the D gene, going by 6 matching bases. At the junction V is shortened by 8 bases and J by 1 base, with 11 bases in between. The germline V gene specifies ENHRY as CDR1 and SYGVKD as CDR2. The CDR3, cysteine through phenylalanine, is 14 amino acids long. Here the CDR3 DNA is all that survives: 42 bases in frame from base 1.